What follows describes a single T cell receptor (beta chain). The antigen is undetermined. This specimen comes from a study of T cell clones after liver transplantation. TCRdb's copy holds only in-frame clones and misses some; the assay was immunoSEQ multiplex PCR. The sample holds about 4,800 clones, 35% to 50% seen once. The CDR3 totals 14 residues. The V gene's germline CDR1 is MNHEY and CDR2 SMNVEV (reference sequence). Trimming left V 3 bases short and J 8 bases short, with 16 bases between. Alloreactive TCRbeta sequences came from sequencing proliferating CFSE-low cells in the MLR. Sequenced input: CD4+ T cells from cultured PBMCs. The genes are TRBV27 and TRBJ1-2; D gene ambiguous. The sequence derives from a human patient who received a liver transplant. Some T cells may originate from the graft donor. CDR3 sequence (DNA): TGTGCCAGCAGTTTCGCCGATGGTGGGCGGGGCTACACCTTC. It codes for CASSFADGGRGYTF.